This TCR beta chain was profiled in a study of blood T cell repertoires in COVID-19 (dated by TCRdb to the early 2020s). Concerning the study at large: Collaborator samples came from the United States, Italy and Spain and covered acute and convalescent phases of COVID-19. Deeply sampled blood TCRbeta repertoires from subjects exposed to, actively infected with, or recovered from COVID-19 were included in the dataset. Nearly every sample came with metadata listing a de-identified subject ID, COVID-19 status, age in years and sex. The repertoires were released in a freely available public database meant as a resource for research on the immune response to SARS-CoV-2. The samples were drawn from two sources: the first 160 participants of the ongoing ImmuneRACE study, and 1,000 to 1,500 subjects contributed by 6 global collaborators. Where available, HLA class I and class II types were taken from metadata supplied by the sample provider and were not determined by assay-based typing. The material from the prospective study consisted of cDNA or gDNA derived from T cells, B-cell-depleted T cells, or PBMCs.

The full study reports these points: The amount of clinical and demographic metadata varied by source and participant and was provided uncurated.

Worth noting for this clone: There is no known antigen for this receptor. No base-level quality is on record; no much larger clone is a single base apart.

Whole blood was collected in K2EDTA tubes by collaborating institutions according to the institutions' own protocols. For TCRbeta analysis, collaborators shipped samples in one of three forms: frozen whole blood, isolated PBMCs, or DNA extracted from either of those sample types. Trimming removed 0 bases from V and 1 base from J; the gene matches leave 7 bases unexplained. Looking up the germline V gene yields CDR1 SGDLS and CDR2 YYNGEE. The CDR3 goes from the cysteine to the phenylalanine over 17 residues. The DNA shown is the 51-base CDR3, in frame from base 1. TCRbeta CDR3 regions were amplified from genomic DNA using the immunoSEQ Assay, a bias-controlled multiplex PCR. In the authors' own workflow: The number of nucleated cells in each sample was estimated from the amplification of reference gene primers within the assay. Sequence reads were collapsed and filtered to measure the absolute abundance of every unique TCRbeta CDR3 rearrangement. For each sample, productive Simpson clonality was calculated by taking the square root of Simpson's diversity index across productive rearrangements. This is the immuneACCESS table as TCRdb keeps it, with only in-frame sequences that have V and J called. A part of the clones is gone; compared with another copy, unresolved V genes explain less than half, and the rest is unexplained. The V and J calls and clone size come from that table; D and trimming were worked out from the DNA. The sample table lists 350,000 to 400,000 clones, 85% to 90% of them with a count of one. The ten largest account for about 7% of the sample.

This chain joins TRBV9 to TRBJ1-3; the central 7 bases match TRBD1. Sequencing was performed on peripheral blood. The TCR originated in a man aged 18 to 30 with active or convalescent COVID-19. This receptor carries the CDR3 CASSVEPTGPSGNTIYF. DNA sequence: TGTGCCAGCAGCGTAGAGCCGACAGGGCCATCTGGAAACACCATATATTTT. Beyond the CDR3, the reference TRBV9 and TRBJ1-3 genes provide the residues; the full variable domain reads: DSGVTQTPKHLITATGQRVTLRCSPRSGDLSVYWYQQSLDQGLQFLIQYYNGEERAKGNILERFSAQQFPDLHSELNLSSLELGDSALYFCASSVEPTGPSGNTIYFGEGSWLTVV.